This is a list of T cell receptor beta chains from one sample in a study of identical twins. TCRdb called the 5' RACE reads again in MiXCR, with one record for every CDR3 protein. The table records 430,000 or so distinct CDR3 sequences, about 24% of them present only once. These data also featured in a second study, about T cells expressing NK-cell markers.

The sequenced material came from CD4+ T cells sorted from blood. The receptors come from a woman aged 18-29 years in good health. The CDR3 runs from the conserved cysteine through the conserved F or W. The order of the fields is D gene, clone size, V gene, CDR3 length, J gene, CDR3 protein. A D gene is named only where the DNA matches it firmly. The listing skips clone size in some rows; elsewhere it reads once, few, many or a size class.

NA	few	TRBV5-6	14	TRBJ2-5	CASATLGAKETQYF
NA	few	TRBV20-1	14	TRBJ2-3	CSARFLVSTDTQYF
TRBD1	NA	TRBV5-6	14	TRBJ2-3	CASKDRGRADTQYF
NA	NA	TRBV20-1	13	TRBJ1-1	CSFQTGWNTEAFF
TRBD1	few	TRBV5-1	14	TRBJ2-5	CASSLTQGQETQYF
TRBD2	few	TRBV3-1	15	TRBJ2-5	CASSQGLAGEETQYF
TRBD1	NA	TRBV29-1	13	TRBJ2-7	CSVEGTGGYEQYF
NA	few	TRBV6-1	15	TRBJ2-2	CASSSSVEHTGELFF
NA	NA	TRBV18	15	TRBJ2-1	CASSPRYKADNEQFF
TRBD2	few	TRBV28	16	TRBJ2-1	CASRSLAGGVYNEQFF
NA	NA	TRBV5-5	14	TRBJ2-5	CASSLLGRVETQYF
NA	NA	TRBV5-1	15	TRBJ2-1	CASSLGPGIHNEQFF
TRBD2	few	TRBV5-1	17	TRBJ2-4	CASSLETGTSGGNIQYF
NA	NA	TRBV11-3	14	TRBJ2-1	CASSSNGQYNEQFF
NA	NA	TRBV5-1	13	TRBJ2-5	CASSSPMRETQYF
NA	many	TRBV20-1	13	TRBJ1-1	CSARWGGNTEAFF
NA	NA	TRBV5-5	14	TRBJ1-5	CASSLGPDNQPQHF
NA	NA	TRBV5-6	14	TRBJ1-6	CASSLEWGNSPLHF
NA	many	TRBV7-9	16	TRBJ2-7	CASSLGRGGSDYEQYF
TRBD1	NA	TRBV10-3	16	TRBJ2-1	CAIRGDRSGSYNEQFF
NA	few	TRBV7-2	13	TRBJ2-7	CASSLEPRNEQYF
TRBD2	NA	TRBV10-3	16	TRBJ2-1	CAISETRLAGGREQFF
NA	few	TRBV7-2	13	TRBJ2-3	CASSYKYTDTQYF
TRBD1	NA	TRBV18	15	TRBJ1-1	CASSRKDRSGTEAFF
NA	few	TRBV20-1	12	TRBJ1-2	CSARQTNYGYTF
NA	few	TRBV5-1	15	TRBJ2-3	CASSLASGATDTQYF
NA	few	TRBV9	15	TRBJ1-4	CASSARGGASEKLFF
NA	NA	TRBV25-1	14	TRBJ1-1	CASSESLGLSEAFF
TRBD2	few	TRBV10-3	14	TRBJ2-7	CAIRTSGGLYEQYF
NA	few	TRBV12-3/TRBV12-4	18	TRBJ1-1	CASSLPLRTELWNTEAFF
TRBD2	NA	TRBV27	16	TRBJ2-2	CASSFTGGGASGELFF
NA	NA	TRBV5-4	13	TRBJ1-2	CASSLVESWGYTF
TRBD2	NA	TRBV5-1	16	TRBJ2-7	CASSLDASGRGYEQYF
NA	many	TRBV7-6	15	TRBJ2-7	CASSQLGDIGYEQYF
NA	few	TRBV6-1	14	TRBJ2-4	CASSVGFSKNIQYF
TRBD1	NA	TRBV6-1	14	TRBJ1-1	CASTPTGGWTEAFF
NA	few	TRBV18	13	TRBJ2-1	CASSPQQRNEQFF
TRBD1	NA	TRBV5-1	13	TRBJ2-7	CASRQGVSYEQYF
NA	NA	TRBV7-2	14	TRBJ2-3	CASSWAVWSDTQYF
NA	many	TRBV9	13	TRBJ1-1	CASSSRGDTEAFF
NA	NA	TRBV12-3/TRBV12-4	11	TRBJ2-7	CASSPEYETTF
NA	few	TRBV18	17	TRBJ2-6	CASSPRSGNSGANVLTF
TRBD1	NA	TRBV20-1	14	TRBJ2-7	CSASWPQGAAEQYF
NA	many	TRBV7-9	13	TRBJ1-1	CASSLYQNTEAFF
NA	NA	TRBV20-1	13	TRBJ2-7	CSARRPSSYEQYF
NA	NA	TRBV12-3/TRBV12-4	12	TRBJ1-5	CASSFENQPQHF
NA	NA	TRBV5-1	15	TRBJ1-4	CASSLDTAKIEKLFF
NA	NA	TRBV15	11	TRBJ1-4	CATSTLEKLFF
NA	few	TRBV27	13	TRBJ1-1	CASSYKRLTEAFF
NA	few	TRBV20-1	14	TRBJ1-1	CSAVRGEGGTEAFF
NA	NA	TRBV3-1	13	TRBJ2-3	CASTPGFEDTQYF
NA	NA	TRBV11-2	16	TRBJ2-1	CASSPRRSSVSNEQFF
NA	NA	TRBV24-1	13	TRBJ2-2	CATSDRPRGELFF
NA	NA	TRBV20-1	11	TRBJ2-7	CGVEGGYEQYF
NA	few	TRBV2	13	TRBJ1-5	CASTEGLGQPQHF
NA	few	TRBV7-2	16	TRBJ1-2	CASSLDHQGFNDGYTF
NA	NA	TRBV10-2	15	TRBJ1-2	CASSETTRGIYGYTF